Below, 9 T cell receptor beta chains from the same sample are listed, as sequenced in a study of cytomegalovirus exposure and HLA in healthy donors. The PCR used 60 Vbeta and 13 Jbeta primers. Libraries were prepared by immunoSEQ multiplex PCR; TCRdb keeps only in-frame clonotypes and omits some of them. The table records some 100,000 clones, roughly 83% of them present only once. Input material: PBMCs. These receptors were obtained from a man between 18 and 35 years old in good health and CMV-seronegative.

The chain recombines TRBV27 with TRBJ2-7; TRBD2 agrees at 8 bases. In germline, CDR1 is MNHEY, CDR2 SMNVEV (reference sequence). V lost 2 bases to trimming and J lost 0 bases; unmatched junction nucleotides: 3. CDR3 size: 15 residues. CDR3 protein: CASSLQSGSSYEQYF. DNA of the CDR3: TGTGCCAGCAGTTTACAAAGCGGGAGCTCCTACGAGCAGTACTTC.

This clone has a handful of counts. The chain has TRBV30 and TRBJ1-2; TRBD1 is a possible D gene (6 bases). Germline V gene lookup returns CDR1 GTSNPN and CDR2 SVGIG (reference sequence). The V end lost 3 bases, the J end lost 5 bases, and 16 bases lay between the germline ends. This CDR3 is built from 14 residues. This CDR3 is CAWRGGGGGYGYTF. CDR3 sequence (DNA): TGTGCCTGGAGAGGAGGGGGGGGCGGTTATGGCTACACCTTC.

V and J are TRBV6-1 and TRBJ2-2; D gene uncertain. There are 12 residues in the CDR3. Per the germline V gene, CDR1 is MNHNS and CDR2 is SASEGT. Trimming left V 7 bases short and J 6 bases short, with 9 bases between. CDR3 protein: CASKRLAGELFF. The CDR3 coding sequence is TGTGCCAGCAAGAGATTGGCCGGGGAGCTGTTTTTT.

The J gene is TRBJ2-7, the V gene TRBV10-1, with D hard to call. Germline loops: CDR1 WNHNN, CDR2 SYGVQD (reference sequence). V lost 11 bases and J 7 bases, leaving 18 bases between the germline ends. This CDR3 has 12 residues. The CDR3 spells CALPLVLREQYF. CDR3 DNA sequence: TGCGCCTTGCCTCTCGTGCTACGAGAGCAGTACTTC.

V gene TRBV2 combines with J gene TRBJ2-7, with D maybe TRBD2 (7 bases). The CDR3 covers 14 residues. V was trimmed by 7 bases and J by 2 bases, leaving 15 bases between them. CDR1 is SNHLY and CDR2 is FYNNEI in the germline V gene. The CDR3 protein is CASNPYGGPYEQYF. DNA for the CDR3: TGTGCCAGCAACCCGTACGGGGGGCCCTACGAGCAGTACTTC.

This clone has a handful of counts. V is TRBV7-9 and J is TRBJ1-4; 7 positions match TRBD1. Trimming took 7 bases from V and 8 from J; bases not matched to a gene: 16. The CDR3 has 16 residues. Germline loops: CDR1 SEHNR, CDR2 FQNEAQ (reference sequence). CDR3 DNA: TGTGCCAGCACCACAGGGGCGCGGGCATTGGGGGAAAAACTGTTTTTT. Translated, it gives CASTTGARALGEKLFF.

This clone was counted once. This sequence joins TRBV5-4 and TRBJ2-7, with TRBD1 matching 11 bases. Germline loops: CDR1 SGHNT, CDR2 YYREEE (reference sequence). J gave up 3 bases and V 5 bases, and 4 bases lay outside the gene matches. This CDR3 comprises 14 residues. CDR3 in amino acids: CASSAGTGGYEQYF. The CDR3 nucleotides are TGTGCCAGCAGTGCCGGGACAGGGGGCTACGAGCAGTACTTC.

The chain recombines TRBV27 with TRBJ2-1; possible D gene TRBD1, 6 bases. Looked up from germline, CDR1 is MNHEY and CDR2 is SMNVEV (reference sequence). With 5 bases removed from V and 0 bases from J, the gap between germline ends came to 14 bases. The CDR3 runs to 16 residues. The CDR3 nucleotides are TGTGCCAGCAGTCCCGGACAGTCCCGCTCCTACAATGAGCAGTTCTTC. It is translated as CASSPGQSRSYNEQFF.

This chain uses TRBV5-6 with TRBJ2-1; D may be TRBD1 (6 bases). The CDR3 is 15 amino acids. Germline CDR1 reads SGHDT; CDR2 reads YYEEEE. V was clipped by 1 base and J by 9 bases, with 17 bases between them. Here the CDR3 DNA reads TGTGCCAGCAGCTTGCCCCACGCTCCAGGGGCTGAGCAGTTCTTC. Its protein product is CASSLPHAPGAEQFF. Drawing the rest from reference TRBV5-6 and TRBJ2-1, the complete variable domain is DAGVTQSPTHLIKTRGQQVTLRCSPKSGHDTVSWYQQALGQGPQFIFQYYEEEERQRGNFPDRFSGHQFPNYSSELNVNALLLGDSALYLCASSLPHAPGAEQFFGPGTRLTVL.